This T cell receptor (beta chain) originates from a study of CD8 T cells in ankylosing spondylitis. A quantitative 5'-RACE method, one with molecular barcodes, was used to make TCR beta libraries. TCRdb re-analysed the 5' RACE reads in MiXCR, keeping a single row per CDR3 protein. Of around 770,000 distinct CDR3 sequences in the sample, 12% were seen once. As concerns this clonotype: Its antigen is not identified.

Regarding the study as a whole: Within peripheral blood, clones linked to disease were CD8+ and relatively rare. Both synovial fluid and blood in reactive arthritis had previously been reported to carry some motif variants. The authors reported significant enrichment of disease-linked clones in matched ankylosing spondylitis synovial fluid. A TCR beta motif made of 7 to 9 highly homologous variants seemed typical of ankylosing spondylitis blood.

Germline values: CDR1 SGHRS, CDR2 YFSETQ. This CDR3 is built from 14 residues. V was clipped by 5 bases and J by 8 bases; unmatched bases: 9. The chain combines TRBV5-1 with TRBJ2-3, with 9 nucleotides matching TRBD2. The receptor was isolated from a male donor with ankylosing spondylitis. The sample taken for sequencing was blood, either unsorted or a sorted T cell fraction (not recorded which). Written as DNA, the CDR3 is TGCGCCAGCAGACCTAGCGGGATCAGGGGTACGCAGTATTTT. It translates to CASRPSGIRGTQYF.